This T cell receptor (beta chain) was sequenced in a study of T-cell memory formation after mild COVID-19 (dated by TCRdb to the early 2020s). At the level of the whole study: TCR sequence clusters from the two donors were found to be largely donor specific. The cohort comprised two young, previously healthy adult volunteers, one female and one male. Longitudinal TCRalpha and TCRbeta repertoire sequencing tracked T-cell clones expanding and contracting after mild COVID-19 in a couple of donors.

Ficoll-Paque density gradient centrifugation was used to isolate PBMCs. The reads were generated on an Illumina NovaSeq 6000. TCRalpha and TCRbeta cDNA libraries were built by 5'RACE with constant-segment primers, adding sample barcodes and unique molecular identifiers. RNA was extracted from every sample with Trizol reagent. The libraries were amplified in two PCR steps, and the second step added a second sample barcode and Illumina TruSeq adapters. Sequencing of the libraries was done on an Illumina NovaSeq, producing 2 x 150 bp paired-end reads. In the authors' own workflow: Demultiplexing of reads and collapsing into UMI-guided consensus sequences were performed with migec v1.2.7. With mixcr v2.1.11, UMI consensuses were aligned to TRA and TRB V and J templates and assembled into clonotypes. Expanded or contracted clonotypes were those called significant by both edgeR and NoisET, with noise models trained on biological replicates. For edgeR calls, the cutoffs were a false discovery rate-adjusted p below 0.01 and a log2 fold-change threshold of 1. As an exploratory analysis of dynamics, max-normalized trajectories of the 1000 most abundant clonotypes were examined with PCA combined with hierarchical clustering. The CD4 or CD8 phenotype of responding clones was assigned using the separately sequenced CD4+ and CD8+ repertoires. The raw public data were reprocessed by TCRdb itself: fastp quality trimming at Q25, MiXCR clonotype calling, in-frame beta chains only. CDR3 protein duplicates are merged, each entry listing the most common genes and DNA. The V and J calls follow TCRdb's processing rather than the paper's. The sample records fewer than 400,000 distinct CDR3 sequences, around a sixth of which are singletons. Clones ranked in the top ten supply around a fifth of the sample.

Remarks on this clonotype: It has no known antigen specificity. Base-call qualities are not available, and no considerably larger clone is one nucleotide away.

V drops 6 bases and J drops 0 bases, leaving 21 bases in between. The germline V gene (reference sequence) provides CDR1 DFQATT and CDR2 SNEGSKA. CDR3 length: 17 amino acids, cysteine to phenylalanine. CDR3 DNA is the only sequence kept; it has 51 bases, read in frame from the first base. What the research found in general, with its limitations: Some responding clones were found in pre-infection memory, which suggests that pre-existing cross-reactive memory T cells took part in the SARS-CoV-2 response. Contracting CD4+ clones turned up mainly in the CM and EM memory subsets, whereas EMRA was where CD8+ clones were enriched. Clones contracting from day 15 to 85 had balanced CD4/CD8 phenotypes, while a second wave expanding from day 15 to 37 was biased towards CD4+. Only a couple of mild cases were covered in the study, and larger cohorts including severe cases with pre-infection samples were considered necessary. SARS-CoV-2 specificity of the second-wave clones peaking on day 37 was not confirmed.

This TCR came from a man between 18 and 35 years old who had mild COVID-19 (a few samples of this study predate the infection). The sample titles of this study are shuffled in the database, so cell type and time point are left out; the donor was told from shared clones. The sequence is built from TRBV20-1 and TRBJ2-4; the D element could tentatively be TRBD1 or TRBD2, as 5 bases agree for each. The sample comprised PBMCs or a T cell subset sorted from them (not recorded which). The nucleotides read TGCAGTGCCTGGGGGTCCACTCCCCGGAGAGCCAAAAACATTCAGTACTTC. It codes for CSAWGSTPRRAKNIQYF.